The entry that follows covers one TCR beta chain sequence. The antigen remains unidentified. These data belong to a study of blood T cells in healthy people across ages. Across the whole study: Per every two T cells, about one barcoded beta molecule was captured by template switching.

The second PCR ran about 6 to 11 cycles with a sample-barcoded 5' primer and J-beta primers. MiXCR, applied by TCRdb to the 5' RACE reads, yields one record per CDR3 protein. The repertoire holds some 710,000 distinct CDR3 sequences, about half seen once, with over 15% in the top ten. Study results and limitations: Age showed a roughly linear inverse relationship with TCR beta diversity per million T cells. Whereas aged donors had fewer naive CD4+ cells, long-lived donors had more of them and higher diversity.

Per the germline V gene, CDR1 is SGDLS and CDR2 is YYNGEE. Germline trimming cut 4 bases from V and 4 bases from J; bases unmatched to any gene: 7. This CDR3 comprises 15 residues. This sequence joins TRBV9 and TRBJ2-1; 8 bases align to TRBD2. The sequence was obtained from a man of 80 years or more in good health. The sequencing sample was made of blood. The CDR3 region has the DNA TGTGCCAGCAGCCCCCAGACTAGCGTGTACAATGAGCAGTTCTTC. Translation gives CASSPQTSVYNEQFF.